This entry lists 29 T cell receptor beta chains sequenced from one sample in a study of cytomegalovirus exposure and HLA in healthy donors. 13 Jbeta primers and 60 Vbeta primers were used for the PCR. Some clones are missing from TCRdb's copy, which holds only in-frame ones; the method was immunoSEQ multiplex PCR. In the table there are about 110,000 clones, approximately 80% of which are singletons. The sequencing input was PBMCs. Receptor source: a male donor in good health and CMV-seronegative.

CDR3: CASSEPFTREQYF. For the CDR3, the DNA is TGTGCCAGCAGTGAACCGTTTACTCGCGAGCAGTACTTC. The chain uses TRBV2 and TRBJ2-7, with D unclear. Germline CDR1 and CDR2: SNHLY and FYNNEI. V was clipped by 2 bases and J by 6 bases, with 11 bases between them. This CDR3 has 13 amino acids.

V is TRBV27 and J is TRBJ2-5, with 9 nucleotides matching TRBD1. Germline V gene data show CDR1 as MNHEY and CDR2 as SMNVEV (reference sequence). V shed 0 bases, J shed 5 bases, and the junction held 4 bases outside the gene matches. The CDR3 consists of 15 residues. The CDR3 region has the DNA TGTGCCAGCAGTTTATCGGACAGGGGAACTGAGACCCAGTACTTC. Translating gives CASSLSDRGTETQYF.

The V gene is TRBV5-1, the J gene TRBJ2-6, with 7 bases lining up with TRBD1. Germline-derived CDR1 and CDR2 are SGHRS and YFSETQ. CDR3 size: 15 residues. With 7 bases clipped from V and 0 bases from J, the junction kept 4 bases outside the gene matches. The CDR3 sequence is CASERDSSGANVLTF. The CDR3 nucleotides are TGCGCCAGCGAACGGGACAGCTCTGGGGCCAACGTCCTGACTTTC.

The V call is TRBV6-6, the J call TRBJ2-1; TRBD2 might be the D (5 bases). Between the trimmed V and J ends, which lost 7 bases and 0 bases, there was a span of 10 bases. Germline values: CDR1 MNHNY, CDR2 SVGAGI (reference sequence). The CDR3 runs 14 residues. CDR3 in amino acids: CASKTADSYNEQFF. CDR3 bases: TGTGCCAGCAAAACAGCGGACTCCTACAATGAGCAGTTCTTC.

This clone has only a few counts. This sequence joins TRBV28 and TRBJ1-3; D unclear. The CDR3 is made up of 15 amino acids. CDR1 is MDHEN, CDR2 SYDVKM, per germline. V was shortened by 6 bases and J by 0 bases, with 12 bases between the two germline ends. The DNA for the CDR3 is TGTGCCAGCAGGCAAGGCGGGGACTCTGGAAACACCATATATTTT. Translating it yields CASRQGGDSGNTIYF. Using reference TRBV28 and TRBJ1-3 for the parts outside the CDR3, the full variable domain is DVKVTQSSRYLVKRTGEKVFLECVQDMDHENMFWYRQDPGLGLRLIYFSYDVKMKEKGDIPEGYSVSREKKERFSLILESASTNQTSMYLCASRQGGDSGNTIYFGEGSWLTVV.

The rearrangement uses TRBV6-5 and TRBJ1-5; no definite D call. This CDR3 region has 13 residues. The germline gives CDR1 MNHEY, CDR2 SVGAGI. Between the trimmed V and J ends, which lost 5 bases and 1 base, there was a span of 6 bases. CDR3 amino acids: CASSRVSNQPQHF. The CDR3 DNA sequence: TGTGCCAGCAGTCGTGTAAGCAATCAGCCCCAGCATTTT.

This rearrangement joins TRBV5-5 to TRBJ1-1, with TRBD1 matching 8 bases. CDR1 and CDR2 from the germline V gene are SGHKS and YYEKEE (reference sequence). V was pared by 0 bases and J by 10 bases, with 8 bases of the junction left unmatched. The CDR3 consists of 14 residues. CDR3 in DNA: TGTGCCAGCAGCTTGGCAGGGGGCCTCGAGGTAGCTTTCTTT. Encoded protein: CASSLAGGLEVAFF.

This clone was seen only a few times. This sequence joins TRBV19 and TRBJ2-7; TRBD1 might be the D (6 bases). V was pared by 6 bases and J by 1 base, with 10 bases between. The germline V gene has CDR1 LNHDA and CDR2 SQIVND (reference sequence). This CDR3 has 13 residues. This CDR3 is CASRPTGSYEQYF. The CDR3 DNA reads TGTGCCAGTAGACCGACAGGATCCTACGAGCAGTACTTC.

V and J are TRBV4-2 and TRBJ2-5; D call uncertain. This CDR3 has 14 amino acids. Looked up from germline, CDR1 is LGHNA and CDR2 is YNFKEQ. V gave up 0 bases and J gave up 5 bases, with 10 bases separating them. The CDR3 DNA follows: TGTGCCAGCAGCCAAGAGTCTAGTGGTGAGACCCAGTACTTC. Residues: CASSQESSGETQYF.

The gene calls are TRBV5-4 and TRBJ2-3; D is ambiguous. The CDR3 is 14 amino acids. V lost 0 bases to trimming and J lost 0 bases, with 5 bases between them. Germline V gene lookup returns CDR1 SGHNT and CDR2 YYREEE (reference sequence). The chain's CDR3 is CASSLAVSTDTQYF. Written as DNA, the CDR3 is TGTGCCAGCAGCTTGGCCGTTAGCACAGATACGCAGTATTTT.

The rearrangement uses TRBV28 and TRBJ2-7; 10 nucleotides align to TRBD2. J lost 4 bases, V lost 6 bases, and 9 bases had no gene match. Germline CDR1 reads MDHEN; CDR2 reads SYDVKM. This CDR3 comprises 15 residues. The CDR3 protein is CASRLRGLANYEQYF. The DNA for the CDR3 is TGTGCCAGCAGGCTCCGGGGACTAGCGAATTACGAGCAGTACTTC.

The chain carries TRBV11-3 and TRBJ2-6, with D perhaps matching TRBD1 (7 bases). The CDR3 is 18 residues long. Germline-derived CDR1 and CDR2 are SGHNT and YENEEA. V shed 5 bases and J shed 0 bases, with 17 bases lying between them. CDR3 bases: TGTGCCAGCAGCCCAGGGGGGTGGGGGAGCTCTGGGGCCAACGTCCTGACTTTC. Protein sequence: CASSPGGWGSSGANVLTF.

The J gene is TRBJ2-2, the V gene TRBV7-7; D is possibly TRBD1 (5 bases). Trimming cost V 2 bases and J 3 bases, with 7 bases left between them. The V gene's germline CDR1 is SSHAT and CDR2 FNYEAQ (reference sequence). This CDR3 region has 14 residues. CDR3 bases: TGTGCCAGCAGCTTACAGGGTTACACCGGGGAGCTGTTTTTT. Its translation: CASSLQGYTGELFF.

The chain employs TRBV7-8 and TRBJ1-1; 8 nucleotides align to TRBD1. Germline lookup yields CDR1 SGHVS and CDR2 FQNEAQ. CDR3 length equals 12 residues. With 5 bases clipped from V and 7 bases from J, the junction kept 3 bases outside the gene matches. CDR3 in amino acids: CASSKGQGEAFF. The DNA for the CDR3 is TGTGCCAGCAGCAAAGGACAGGGTGAAGCTTTCTTT.

This clone showed up just a few times. This chain links TRBV27 with TRBJ2-7, with D unresolved. In germline, CDR1 is MNHEY, CDR2 SMNVEV (reference sequence). V lost 2 bases, J lost 5 bases, and 13 bases lay in between. This CDR3 is built from 14 residues. The CDR3, as DNA: TGTGCCAGCAGTTTAACGGGTGGAAAAAACGAGCAGTACTTC. It codes for CASSLTGGKNEQYF.

This clone has a handful of counts. The rearrangement links TRBV6-5 to TRBJ2-7, with D maybe TRBD2 (5 bases). The CDR3 length is 13 residues. Trimming shortened V by 5 bases and J by 1 base, and 9 bases separated the two germline ends. CDR1 and CDR2 from the germline V gene are MNHEY and SVGAGI. CDR3 residues: CASSKDFSYEQYF. The CDR3 nucleotides read TGTGCCAGCAGTAAGGACTTTTCCTACGAGCAGTACTTC.

The rearrangement links TRBV5-4 to TRBJ2-7; a possible D gene is TRBD1 (6 bases). The CDR3 extends over 12 amino acids. Germline loops: CDR1 SGHNT, CDR2 YYREEE (reference sequence). V was shortened by 3 bases and J by 6 bases, with 10 bases between the two germline ends. This CDR3 is CASSWQGSEQYF. DNA for the CDR3: TGTGCCAGCAGCTGGCAGGGGAGCGAGCAGTACTTC.

In its sample, this clone was seen once. The rearrangement uses TRBV2 and TRBJ2-1, with TRBD2 matching 16 bases. The germline gives CDR1 SNHLY, CDR2 FYNNEI. The V and J ends lost 9 bases and 6 bases, in that order; junction bases with no gene match: 5. The CDR3 runs to 15 residues. The CDR3 here is CARGTSGRAGNEQFF. The CDR3, as DNA: TGTGCCAGGGGGACTAGCGGGAGGGCCGGCAATGAGCAGTTCTTC.

V and J are TRBV30 and TRBJ2-7, with 10 bases fitting TRBD2. The germline gives CDR1 GTSNPN, CDR2 SVGIG (reference sequence). This CDR3 spans 14 amino acids. V dropped 3 bases and J dropped 9; count of bases not matched to a gene: 11. In nucleotides, the CDR3 is TGTGCCTGGAGGAGGGGACTAGCGTCACACGTGCAGTACTTC. This encodes CAWRRGLASHVQYF.

The V gene is TRBV6-1, the J gene TRBJ2-3; TRBD2 is a possible D gene (6 bases). The V gene lost 10 bases and the J gene lost 0 bases, with 14 bases spanning the gap. Germline V lookup: CDR1 MNHNS, CDR2 SASEGT. There are 14 residues in the CDR3. CDR3 sequence reads: CATRKRASTDTQYF. As DNA, the CDR3 is TGTGCCACCCGGAAGCGGGCTAGCACAGATACGCAGTATTTT.

This sequence joins TRBV28 and TRBJ2-7; possibly TRBD1 for D (5 bases). Trimming took off 8 bases at V and 4 bases at J, with 15 bases between the two ends. Germline V gene sequence: CDR1 MDHEN, CDR2 SYDVKM. CDR3 size: 13 residues. This CDR3 is CASGGRAVYEQYF. The CDR3 nucleotides read TGTGCCAGCGGCGGCAGGGCAGTTTACGAGCAGTACTTC.

V and J are TRBV7-8 and TRBJ1-3; a possible D gene is TRBD1 (5 bases). V was cut by 10 bases and J by 0 bases, with 16 bases left in between. CDR1 and CDR2 from the germline V gene are SGHVS and FQNEAQ. This CDR3 spans 15 amino acids. The CDR3 here is CATQVGTLSGNTIYF. The CDR3 DNA is TGTGCCACCCAAGTTGGGACTCTCTCTGGAAACACCATATATTTT.

V gene TRBV7-9 combines with J gene TRBJ2-7, with D perhaps matching TRBD1 (5 bases). Germline-derived CDR1 and CDR2 are SEHNR and FQNEAQ (reference sequence). Trimming left V 4 bases short and J 3 bases short, with 16 bases between. The length of the CDR3 is 15 residues. The CDR3 spells CASSSAMDKFYEQYF. The CDR3 bases are TGTGCCAGCAGCTCGGCCATGGACAAGTTCTACGAGCAGTACTTC.

In its sample, this clone was seen a few times. The J gene is TRBJ2-3, the V gene TRBV28; 11 bases are shared with TRBD2. Germline CDR1 reads MDHEN; CDR2 reads SYDVKM. The CDR3 length is 15 residues. The V gene end was trimmed by 5 bases and the J gene end by 3 bases; junction bases not matched to a gene: 4. The CDR3 sequence: CASSPTSGRTDTQYF. The CDR3 DNA reads TGTGCCAGCAGTCCTACTAGCGGGAGAACAGATACGCAGTATTTT.

This clone was counted between two and nine times. The chain is built from TRBV6-5 and TRBJ2-6; possibly TRBD1 for D (6 bases). The CDR3 is 15 residues long. Germline-derived CDR1 and CDR2 are MNHEY and SVGAGI. The V gene lost 7 bases and the J gene lost 1 base, with 11 bases spanning the gap. This CDR3 is CASKNRASGANVLTF. For the CDR3, the DNA is TGTGCCAGCAAGAACAGGGCATCTGGGGCCAACGTCCTGACTTTC.

The chain recombines TRBV7-9 with TRBJ2-5; tentatively, D is TRBD2 (5 bases). The DNA end favors TRBJ2-7, so the J call may be wrong. The germline V gene has CDR1 SEHNR and CDR2 FQNEAQ (reference sequence). The CDR3 spans 12 residues. The CDR3, as DNA: TGTTCTAGCAGAAAAAGCTCCTACGAGCAGTACTTC. This translates into CSSRKSSYEQYF.

The chain joins TRBV7-9 to TRBJ1-2, with D tentatively TRBD1 (5 bases). The CDR3 is made up of 15 amino acids. CDR1 and CDR2 (germline): SEHNR, FQNEAQ (reference sequence). Trimming took 4 bases from V and 3 from J, leaving 15 bases between them. The CDR3, as DNA: TGTGCCAGCAGCTCCCGGGCAGGGATGTACTATGGCTACACCTTC. It encodes CASSSRAGMYYGYTF. Based on the CDR3 plus reference TRBV7-9 and TRBJ1-2, the full variable domain is DTGVSQNPRHKITKRGQNVTFRCDPISEHNRLYWYRQTLGQGPEFLTYFQNEAQLEKSRLLSDRFSAERPKGSFSTLEIQRTEQGDSAMYLCASSSRAGMYYGYTFGSGTRLTVV.

The rearrangement joins TRBV14 to TRBJ2-5; 7 nucleotides match TRBD1. The CDR3 is made up of 17 amino acids. Germline-derived CDR1 and CDR2 are SGHDN and FVKESK. Trimming took 0 bases from V and 3 from J; bases not matched to a gene: 10. The CDR3 spells CASSQDQGGVSEETQYF. CDR3 sequence (DNA): TGTGCCAGCAGCCAAGATCAAGGGGGCGTCTCAGAAGAGACCCAGTACTTC.

The chain combines TRBV6-6 with TRBJ2-5; D is perhaps TRBD2 (5 bases). CDR1 and CDR2 (germline): MNHNY, SVGAGI (reference sequence). The CDR3 contains 14 residues. The V and J ends lost 5 bases and 4 bases respectively, with 14 bases between them. CDR3 bases: TGTGCCAGCAGTCAACTAGACCTCCGAGAGACCCAGTACTTC. Protein sequence: CASSQLDLRETQYF.